The 10 T cell receptor beta chains listed next were all sequenced from one sample in a study of blood T cell repertoires in COVID-19. Repertoires were generated with immunoSEQ multiplex PCR, while TCRdb's copy carries only in-frame clones and drops some. The repertoire consists of about 58,000 clones, with roughly 90% occurring once and the leading ten covering 20% to 25%. Sequenced: peripheral blood. The receptor source for this set is a woman in her forties or fifties with active or convalescent COVID-19.

This chain uses TRBV3-1 (or the pseudogene TRBV3-2) with TRBJ1-2; D is ambiguous. Per germline, CDR1 LGHDT and CDR2 YNNKEL (reference sequence). The CDR3 is made up of 13 amino acids. Trimming cost V 0 bases and J 7 bases, with 9 bases left between them. Here the CDR3 DNA reads TGTGCCAGCAGCCAAGACCTAGTACGTGGCTACACCTTC. This sequence encodes CASSQDLVRGYTF.

This chain joins TRBV9 and TRBJ1-2; 10 bases fit TRBD1. V lost 0 bases to trimming and J lost 5 bases; unmatched junction nucleotides: 4. CDR1 and CDR2 from the germline V gene are SGDLS and YYNGEE. This CDR3 has 15 residues. Written as DNA, the CDR3 is TGTGCCAGCAGCGTAGCGGACAGGGGGGGTTATGGCTACACCTTC. It yields the protein CASSVADRGGYGYTF. Full variable domain (rest looked up from reference TRBV9 and TRBJ1-2): DSGVTQTPKHLITATGQRVTLRCSPRSGDLSVYWYQQSLDQGLQFLIQYYNGEERAKGNILERFSAQQFPDLHSELNLSSLELGDSALYFCASSVADRGGYGYTFGSGTRLTVV.

The V gene is TRBV25-1, the J gene TRBJ2-1; 11 nucleotides line up with TRBD2. The germline gives CDR1 MGHDK, CDR2 SYGVNS. This CDR3 spans 15 amino acids. V was clipped by 2 bases and J by 7 bases; unmatched bases: 4. CDR3 in amino acids: CASSEGIAGGNEQFF. In nucleotides, the CDR3 is TGTGCCAGCAGTGAAGGGATAGCGGGGGGGAATGAGCAGTTCTTC.

CDR3 region: CASSLASPDRFQTHGDGYTF. In nucleotides, the CDR3 is TGCGCCAGCAGCTTGGCCAGTCCCGACAGGTTTCAAACCCATGGGGATGGCTACACCTTC. The chain links TRBV5-1 to TRBJ1-2; tentatively, D is TRBD1 (6 bases). V lost 0 bases, J lost 6 bases, and 30 bases lay in between. This CDR3 has 20 amino acids. Per the germline V gene, CDR1 is SGHRS and CDR2 is YFSETQ. Variable domain in full (rest from reference TRBV5-1 and TRBJ1-2): KAGVTQTPRYLIKTRGQQVTLSCSPISGHRSVSWYQQTPGQGLQFLFEYFSETQRNKGNFPGRFSGRQFSNSRSEMNVSTLELGDSALYLCASSLASPDRFQTHGDGYTFGSGTRLTVV.

The chain couples TRBV5-1 to TRBJ2-3; D may be TRBD2 (6 bases). In germline, CDR1 is SGHRS, CDR2 YFSETQ. Trimming took 4 bases from V and 4 from J, leaving 13 bases between them. The length of the CDR3 is 14 residues. This chain's CDR3 is CASSPRLGSDTQYF. As DNA, the CDR3 is TGCGCCAGCAGCCCCCGACTAGGCTCAGATACGCAGTATTTT.

V gene TRBV19 combines with J gene TRBJ2-4, with 16 nucleotides matching TRBD2. J was trimmed by 6 bases and V by 5 bases; bases with no gene match: 13. Germline V CDR1 and CDR2: LNHDA, SQIVND (reference sequence). The CDR3 contains 19 residues. The CDR3 protein is CASSPIPGLAGGPGNIQYF. The CDR3 DNA reads TGTGCCAGTAGTCCAATACCGGGACTAGCGGGAGGGCCGGGAAACATTCAGTACTTC.

The J gene is TRBJ2-1, the V gene TRBV6-7; 9 bases map to TRBD2. TRBV6-7 is filed as an ORF, its function uncertain. The CDR3 consists of 21 residues. With V trimmed by 5 bases and J by 4 bases, 24 bases remained unmatched. This CDR3 is CASSDQREGLAGSKMYNEQFF. Written as DNA, the CDR3 is TGTGCCAGCAGTGACCAAAGGGAGGGGCTAGCGGGATCTAAGATGTACAATGAGCAGTTCTTC.

The chain couples TRBV9 to TRBJ2-2; 9 nucleotides line up with TRBD2. This CDR3 has 18 amino acids. V lost 1 base and J lost 5; bases outside the gene matches: 12. Germline CDR1 SGDLS, CDR2 YYNGEE. CDR3 DNA sequence: TGTGCCAGCAGCGTACTCGGTAGCGGGAGAGGTCAGACCGGGGAGCTGTTTTTT. This gives the protein CASSVLGSGRGQTGELFF.

The chain employs TRBV6-5 and TRBJ1-3, with 10 bases lining up with TRBD1. Unmatched junction bases numbered 3, after V lost 7 bases and J lost 3 bases. Germline CDR1 MNHEY, CDR2 SVGAGI. CDR3 length: 14 residues. DNA for the CDR3: TGTGCCAGCAAGACAGGGGGCGATGGAAACACCATATATTTT. Translation: CASKTGGDGNTIYF.

The gene calls are TRBV5-1 and TRBJ1-1, with D possibly matching TRBD1 (5 bases). The CDR3 runs 13 residues. The germline CDR1 and CDR2 sequences are SGHRS and YFSETQ. V shed 0 bases and J shed 4 bases, with 7 bases lying between them. The chain's CDR3 is CASSLVGRTEAFF. CDR3 sequence (DNA): TGCGCCAGCAGCTTGGTGGGGCGCACTGAAGCTTTCTTT.